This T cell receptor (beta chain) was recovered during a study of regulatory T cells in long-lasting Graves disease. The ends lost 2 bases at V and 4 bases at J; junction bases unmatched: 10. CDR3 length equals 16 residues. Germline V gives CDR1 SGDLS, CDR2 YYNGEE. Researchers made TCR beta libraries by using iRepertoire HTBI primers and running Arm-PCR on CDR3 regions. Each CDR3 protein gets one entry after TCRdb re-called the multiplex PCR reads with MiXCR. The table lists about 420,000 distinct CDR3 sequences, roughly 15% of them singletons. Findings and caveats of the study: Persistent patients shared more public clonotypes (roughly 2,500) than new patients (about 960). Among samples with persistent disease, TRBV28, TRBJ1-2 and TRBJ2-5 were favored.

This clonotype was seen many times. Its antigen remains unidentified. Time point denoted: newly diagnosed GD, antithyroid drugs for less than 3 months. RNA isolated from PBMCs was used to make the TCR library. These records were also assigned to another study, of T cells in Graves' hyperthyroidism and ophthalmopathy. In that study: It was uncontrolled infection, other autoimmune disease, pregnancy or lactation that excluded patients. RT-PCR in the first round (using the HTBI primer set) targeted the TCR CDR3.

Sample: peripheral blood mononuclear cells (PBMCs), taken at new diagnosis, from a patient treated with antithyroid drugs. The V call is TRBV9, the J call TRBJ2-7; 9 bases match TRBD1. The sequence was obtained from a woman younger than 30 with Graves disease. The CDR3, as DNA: TGTGCCAGCAGCGTCGACCCGGGACAGGGTGGGTACGAGCAGTACTTC. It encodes CASSVDPGQGGYEQYF. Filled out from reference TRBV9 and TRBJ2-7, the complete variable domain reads DSGVTQTPKHLITATGQRVTLRCSPRSGDLSVYWYQQSLDQGLQFLIQYYNGEERAKGNILERFSAQQFPDLHSELNLSSLELGDSALYFCASSVDPGQGGYEQYFGPGTRLTVT.